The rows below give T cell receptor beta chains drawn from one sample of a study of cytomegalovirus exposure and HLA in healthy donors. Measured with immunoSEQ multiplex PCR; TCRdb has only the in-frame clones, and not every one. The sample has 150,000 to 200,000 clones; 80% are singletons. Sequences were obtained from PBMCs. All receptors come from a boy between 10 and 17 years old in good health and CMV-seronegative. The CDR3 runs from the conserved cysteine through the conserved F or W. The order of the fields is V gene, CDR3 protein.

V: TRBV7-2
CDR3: CASSSQDRGGTEAFF

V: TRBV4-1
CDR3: CASSQDEVVRGGNTEAFF

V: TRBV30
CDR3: CAWNRGNEQYF

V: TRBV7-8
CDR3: CASSFRTVEKLFF

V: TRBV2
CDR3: CASSEISSGGRETQYF

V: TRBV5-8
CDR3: CASSLAGDTDTQYF

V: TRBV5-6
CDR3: CASSVGQGNTEAFF

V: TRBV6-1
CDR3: CAILQGDDEKLFF

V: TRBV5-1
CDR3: CASSLGGTGYEQYF

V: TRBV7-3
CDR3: CASSFRPRTSGGDTDTQYF

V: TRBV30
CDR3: CAWSKPTGEVKNYGYTF

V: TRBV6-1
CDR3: CASSEQYRAPNEKLFF

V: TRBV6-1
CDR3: CASSEGPGDRVSQYF